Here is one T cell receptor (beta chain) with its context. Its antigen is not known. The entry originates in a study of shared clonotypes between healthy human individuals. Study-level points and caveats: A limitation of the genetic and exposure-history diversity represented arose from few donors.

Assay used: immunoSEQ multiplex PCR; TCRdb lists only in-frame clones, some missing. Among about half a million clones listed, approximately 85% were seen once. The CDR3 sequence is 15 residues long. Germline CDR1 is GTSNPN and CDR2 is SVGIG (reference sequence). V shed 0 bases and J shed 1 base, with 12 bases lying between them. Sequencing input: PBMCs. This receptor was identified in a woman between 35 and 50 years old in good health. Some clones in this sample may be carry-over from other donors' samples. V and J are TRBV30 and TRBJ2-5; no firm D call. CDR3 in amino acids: CAWSVQSGPQETQYF. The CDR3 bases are TGTGCCTGGAGTGTACAGTCAGGACCCCAAGAGACCCAGTACTTC.